What follows are 7 T cell receptor beta chains derived from one specimen sequenced in a study of tumor-infiltrating lymphocytes in localized non-small cell lung cancer. The repertoire was sequenced with immunoSEQ multiplex PCR; TCRdb's copy has only in-frame clones and lacks some. The sample has 13,000 or so clones; approximately 73% are singletons. The sequencing sample was made of uninvolved lung tissue not adjacent to the tumor. The source is a human donor with non-small cell lung cancer.

The rearrangement uses TRBV6-5 and TRBJ1-1; D might be TRBD1 (5 bases). This CDR3 comprises 14 residues. The V and J ends lost 6 bases and 12 bases respectively, with 23 bases between them. Germline values: CDR1 MNHEY, CDR2 SVGAGI. CDR3 DNA: TGTGCCAGCAGGATGTATAGGGGACCGTACGAACCTTTCTTT. Its translation is CASRMYRGPYEPFF.

This clone was recorded once. The rearrangement joins TRBV7-2 to TRBJ1-2; 11 nucleotides align to TRBD1. This CDR3 comprises 15 residues. The V gene's germline CDR1 is SGHTA and CDR2 FQGNSA. The J segment lost 6 bases and the V segment lost 4 bases, leaving 7 bases of the junction unmatched. CDR3 in amino acids: CASSSIGQGANGYTF. CDR3 coding DNA: TGTGCCAGCAGCTCGATTGGACAGGGGGCAAATGGCTACACCTTC.

The rearrangement joins TRBV28 to TRBJ2-4; 7 bases are a match to TRBD2. The CDR3 is 17 residues long. Per the germline V gene, CDR1 is MDHEN and CDR2 is SYDVKM. Trimming cost V 4 bases and J 6 bases; bases outside gene matches: 15. The CDR3 DNA follows: TGTGCCAGCAGTTCCTCCCACCTTCTATCTAGCGGAAACATTCAGTACTTC. As protein: CASSSSHLLSSGNIQYF.

The chain links TRBV7-2 to TRBJ1-2, with D maybe TRBD1 (5 bases). The CDR3 extends over 19 amino acids. With 2 bases removed from V and 3 bases from J, the gap between germline ends came to 25 bases. Germline V gives CDR1 SGHTA, CDR2 FQGNSA. The CDR3 nucleotides are TGTGCCAGCAGCTTACTGTTTCCGGGACGGTCAAGATGGGACTATGGCTACACCTTC. It is translated as CASSLLFPGRSRWDYGYTF. The variable domain in full, completed from reference TRBV7-2 and TRBJ1-2, reads GAGVSQSPSNKVTEKGKDVELRCDPISGHTALYWYRQSLGQGLEFLIYFQGNSAPDKSGLPSDRFSAERTGGSVSTLTIQRTQQEDSAVYLCASSLLFPGRSRWDYGYTFGSGTRLTVV.

The rearrangement joins TRBV5-1 to TRBJ1-6, with a weak D call TRBD1 (5 bases). The CDR3 is made up of 16 amino acids. Trimming removed 1 base from V and 0 bases from J, with 8 bases in between. Germline loops: CDR1 SGHRS, CDR2 YFSETQ. CDR3 sequence (DNA): TGCGCCAGCAGCTTGCAGGGAAGCTCCTATAATTCACCCCTCCACTTT. As protein: CASSLQGSSYNSPLHF.

V and J are TRBV5-1 and TRBJ2-3; 12 bases align to TRBD2. V dropped 1 base and J dropped 2; count of bases not matched to a gene: 2. The CDR3 runs 16 residues. Per germline, CDR1 SGHRS and CDR2 YFSETQ. CDR3 sequence (DNA): TGCGCCAGCAGCTTGACTAGCGGGGGGACCACAGATACGCAGTATTTT. Its translation: CASSLTSGGTTDTQYF.

This CDR3 is CASSASQGARDGYTF. The CDR3 nucleotides read TGTGCCAGCTCAGCATCACAGGGGGCAAGGGACGGCTACACCTTC. The genes are TRBV18 and TRBJ1-2, with 9 positions matching TRBD1. Germline values: CDR1 KGHSH, CDR2 LQKENI. Unmatched junction bases numbered 12, after V lost 5 bases and J lost 8 bases. The CDR3 consists of 15 residues.